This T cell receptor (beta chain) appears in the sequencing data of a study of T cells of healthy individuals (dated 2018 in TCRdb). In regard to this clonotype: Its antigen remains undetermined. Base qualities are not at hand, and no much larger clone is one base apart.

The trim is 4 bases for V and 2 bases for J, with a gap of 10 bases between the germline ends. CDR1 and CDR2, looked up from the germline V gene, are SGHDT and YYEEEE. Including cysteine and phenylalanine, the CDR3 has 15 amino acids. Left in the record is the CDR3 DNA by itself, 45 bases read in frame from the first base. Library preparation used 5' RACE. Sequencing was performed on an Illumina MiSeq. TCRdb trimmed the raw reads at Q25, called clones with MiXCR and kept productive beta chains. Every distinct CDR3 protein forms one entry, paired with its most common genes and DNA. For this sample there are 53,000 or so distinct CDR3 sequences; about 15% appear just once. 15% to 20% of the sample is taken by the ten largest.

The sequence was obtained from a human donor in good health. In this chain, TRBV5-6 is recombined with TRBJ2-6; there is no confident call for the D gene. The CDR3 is CASSLVGTGANVLTF. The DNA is TGTGCCAGCAGCCTAGTAGGAACTGGGGCCAACGTCCTGACTTTC.